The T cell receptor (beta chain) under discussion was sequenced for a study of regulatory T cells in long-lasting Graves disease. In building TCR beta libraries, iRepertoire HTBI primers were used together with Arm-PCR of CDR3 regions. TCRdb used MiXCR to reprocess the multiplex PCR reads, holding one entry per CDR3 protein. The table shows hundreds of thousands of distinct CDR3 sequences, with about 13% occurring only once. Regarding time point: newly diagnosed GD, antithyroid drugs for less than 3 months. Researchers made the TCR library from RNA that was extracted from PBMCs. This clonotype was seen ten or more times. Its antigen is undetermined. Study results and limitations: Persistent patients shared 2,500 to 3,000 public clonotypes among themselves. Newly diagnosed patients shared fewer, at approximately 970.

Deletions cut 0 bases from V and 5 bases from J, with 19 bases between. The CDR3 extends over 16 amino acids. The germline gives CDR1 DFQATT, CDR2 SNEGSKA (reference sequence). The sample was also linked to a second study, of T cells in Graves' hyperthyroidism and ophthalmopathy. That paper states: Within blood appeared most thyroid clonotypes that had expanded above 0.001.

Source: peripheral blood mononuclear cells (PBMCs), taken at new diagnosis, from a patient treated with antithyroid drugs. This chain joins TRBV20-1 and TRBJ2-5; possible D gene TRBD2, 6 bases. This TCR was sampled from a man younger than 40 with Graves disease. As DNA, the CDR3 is TGCAGTGCTAGAGATCTCGGCGGGGAGAGGCCCGAGACCCAGTACTTC. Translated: CSARDLGGERPETQYF.